A single sample is the source of the 25 T cell receptor beta chains below, sequenced in a study of blood T cell repertoires in COVID-19. Here immunoSEQ multiplex PCR was the method, and the copy in TCRdb shows in-frame clones only, minus some. The repertoire holds hundreds of thousands of clones, with about 88% as singletons. Sequencing used PBMCs or T cells enriched from blood (not recorded which). These receptors all stem from a woman under 30 who had been exposed to COVID-19.

This clone was detected a few times. Other DNA sequences of this sample code for an identical CDR3. This chain connects TRBV2 to TRBJ2-7, with D uncertain. The V and J ends lost 6 bases and 4 bases respectively, with 7 bases between them. The CDR3 consists of 11 residues. In germline, CDR1 is SNHLY, CDR2 FYNNEI. The CDR3 spells CASSPLYEQYF. CDR3 bases: TGTGCCAGCAGCCCTCTATACGAGCAGTACTTC.

The chain combines TRBV7-2 with TRBJ1-6, with D unresolved. The germline gives CDR1 SGHTA, CDR2 FQGNSA. CDR3 length: 14 amino acids. V dropped 8 bases and J dropped 0 bases, with 8 bases sitting between them. CDR3 region: CASGRPSYNSPLHF. The CDR3 DNA reads as TGTGCCAGCGGGAGACCCTCCTATAATTCACCCCTCCACTTT.

The V call is TRBV9, the J call TRBJ2-1, with D perhaps TRBD1 (6 bases). V was cut by 4 bases and J by 2 bases, with 25 bases left in between. In germline, CDR1 is SGDLS, CDR2 YYNGEE. The CDR3 is 19 residues long. For the CDR3, the DNA is TGTGCCAGCAGCTCCGGGGCCCACAACAGGGACGGGGCCTACAATGAGCAGTTCTTC. Translation gives CASSSGAHNRDGAYNEQFF.

V gene TRBV5-1 combines with J gene TRBJ2-3, with 15 bases fitting TRBD2. CDR1 is SGHRS, CDR2 YFSETQ, per germline. V gave up 4 bases and J gave up 5 bases; unmatched junction bases: 8. The CDR3 has 17 residues. CDR3: CASSHSGLAGGRDTQYF. The CDR3 region has the DNA TGCGCCAGCAGCCACTCTGGACTAGCGGGGGGGCGAGATACGCAGTATTTT.

This chain joins TRBV5-1 and TRBJ2-5; 9 bases match TRBD1. The V gene end was trimmed by 7 bases and the J gene end by 5 bases; junction bases not matched to a gene: 9. The CDR3 is made up of 14 amino acids. The germline gives CDR1 SGHRS, CDR2 YFSETQ. For the CDR3, the DNA is TGCGCCAGCCAGGGACAGGGACCGGTCGAGACCCAGTACTTC. It translates to CASQGQGPVETQYF.

This rearrangement joins TRBV30 to TRBJ1-1; 7 bases are shared with TRBD1. The CDR3 runs to 13 residues. Germline V CDR1 and CDR2: GTSNPN, SVGIG (reference sequence). V lost 2 bases, J lost 4 bases, and 4 bases stayed unmatched. The chain's CDR3 is CAWSTGESTEAFF. As DNA, the CDR3 is TGTGCCTGGAGTACAGGGGAGAGCACTGAAGCTTTCTTT.

This rearrangement joins TRBV28 to TRBJ1-2, with 12 positions matching TRBD1. This CDR3 spans 14 amino acids. Looked up from germline, CDR1 is MDHEN and CDR2 is SYDVKM. V gave up 5 bases and J gave up 5 bases; unmatched junction bases: 3. This CDR3 is CASSGDRGLYGYTF. For the CDR3, the DNA is TGTGCCAGCAGTGGGGACAGGGGGCTTTATGGCTACACCTTC.

The rearrangement uses TRBV20-1 and TRBJ2-1, with D uncertain. The CDR3 extends over 11 amino acids. CDR1 is DFQATT and CDR2 is SNEGSKA in the germline V gene (reference sequence). Deletions cut 3 bases from V and 7 bases from J, with 7 bases between. DNA of the CDR3: TGCAGTGCTAGGAGTGAAAATGAGCAGTTCTTC. It is translated as CSARSENEQFF.

The V gene is TRBV4-1, the J gene TRBJ1-4; tentative D call: TRBD1 (6 bases). Germline V gives CDR1 MGHRA, CDR2 YSYEKL. Between the trimmed V and J ends, which lost 1 base and 8 bases, there was a span of 14 bases. CDR3 length: 15 residues. The CDR3 loop is CASSQGRGSLEKLFF. CDR3 nucleotide sequence: TGCGCCAGCAGCCAAGGCAGGGGCTCGTTGGAAAAACTGTTTTTT.

CDR3 DNA sequence: TGCGCCAGCAGTTACGCGAGCGGGACACCTTTGAACACTGAAGCTTTCTTT. Translation gives CASSYASGTPLNTEAFF. The V call is TRBV5-1, the J call TRBJ1-1, with a weak D call TRBD1 (6 bases). The CDR3 contains 17 residues. Germline V gene sequence: CDR1 SGHRS, CDR2 YFSETQ. V shed 5 bases and J shed 0 bases, with 20 bases lying between them.

The V and J genes are TRBV18 and TRBJ2-7; the match to TRBD2 covers 7 bases. Germline V gene data show CDR1 as KGHSH and CDR2 as LQKENI. Germline trimming cut 3 bases from V and 5 bases from J; bases unmatched to any gene: 10. The length of the CDR3 is 15 residues. The CDR3 DNA is TGTGCCAGCTCACCGGCGGTTGTGACTAGCCACGAGCAGTACTTC. It translates to CASSPAVVTSHEQYF.

The chain uses TRBV7-2 and TRBJ1-2; D is possibly TRBD1 (5 bases). Trimming took 1 base from V and 4 from J, leaving 7 bases between them. There are 13 residues in the CDR3. Looked up from germline, CDR1 is SGHTA and CDR2 is FQGNSA. CDR3 sequence: CASSLEQGYGYTF. CDR3 nucleotide sequence: TGTGCCAGCAGCTTAGAGCAGGGCTATGGCTACACCTTC.

As concerns this clone: The identical CDR3 is also encoded by other nucleotide sequences in the sample. V gene TRBV28 combines with J gene TRBJ1-5; the D gene is possibly TRBD1 (5 bases). The CDR3 covers 13 residues. CDR1 is MDHEN and CDR2 is SYDVKM in the germline V gene. V lost 3 bases and J lost 4, with 7 bases in between. CDR3 protein: CASSFGGNQPQHF. The CDR3 DNA reads as TGTGCCAGCAGTTTCGGGGGTAATCAGCCCCAGCATTTT.

This chain uses TRBV27 with TRBJ2-7; 10 bases are shared with TRBD2. The CDR3 length is 15 residues. Germline CDR1 and CDR2: MNHEY and SMNVEV (reference sequence). Unmatched junction bases numbered 5, after V lost 4 bases and J lost 2 bases. CDR3 residues: CASSSASGSPYEQYF. The CDR3, as DNA: TGTGCCAGCAGTTCGGCTAGCGGGAGCCCCTACGAGCAGTACTTC.

This clone was seen more than once but under ten times. The V call is TRBV7-9, the J call TRBJ1-1; a possible D gene is TRBD1 (6 bases). The CDR3 is 12 amino acids. Deletions cut 5 bases from V and 5 bases from J, with 9 bases between. Germline V gene lookup returns CDR1 SEHNR and CDR2 FQNEAQ (reference sequence). The CDR3 loop reads CASSNRDTEAFF. The CDR3 coding sequence is TGTGCCAGCAGCAACAGGGATACTGAAGCTTTCTTT. The full variable domain, rest sourced from reference TRBV7-9 and TRBJ1-1, is DTGVSQNPRHKITKRGQNVTFRCDPISEHNRLYWYRQTLGQGPEFLTYFQNEAQLEKSRLLSDRFSAERPKGSFSTLEIQRTEQGDSAMYLCASSNRDTEAFFGQGTRLTVV.

The CDR3 nucleotides read TGCGCCAGCAGCTTGGCCGGTAGCGGGGCCTACGAGCAGTACTTC. It translates to CASSLAGSGAYEQYF. The rearrangement links TRBV5-1 to TRBJ2-7; TRBD2 aligns across 8 bases. The CDR3 is 15 residues long. The germline CDR1 and CDR2 sequences are SGHRS and YFSETQ. J gave up 2 bases and V 0 bases, and 4 bases lay outside the gene matches.

The V gene is TRBV7-2, the J gene TRBJ2-1; a possible D gene is TRBD1 (5 bases). This CDR3 has 14 amino acids. Germline CDR1 is SGHTA and CDR2 is FQGNSA. V dropped 1 base and J dropped 7 bases, with 11 bases sitting between them. CDR3 DNA sequence: TGTGCCAGCAGCTTAGTCGTGGGGCAGAATGAGCAGTTCTTC. It yields the protein CASSLVVGQNEQFF.

This chain uses TRBV14 with TRBJ2-1; D perhaps matches TRBD2 (6 bases). Trimming removed 3 bases at V and 11 bases at J, with 23 bases between. The germline V gene encodes CDR1 SGHDN and CDR2 FVKESK. This CDR3 contains 16 residues. This chain's CDR3 is CASSHGSLRDRNKQFF. CDR3 bases: TGTGCCAGCAGCCATGGGTCTTTGCGGGACCGAAATAAGCAGTTCTTC.

The chain combines TRBV28 with TRBJ1-2; D is undetermined. The CDR3 length is 14 residues. The V and J ends lost 4 bases and 3 bases respectively, with 12 bases between them. Germline V lookup: CDR1 MDHEN, CDR2 SYDVKM. The DNA of the CDR3 is TGTGCCAGCAGTTCCACGACCGGAGACTATGGCTACACCTTC. This sequence encodes CASSSTTGDYGYTF.

This clone was observed a few times. The chain combines TRBV27 with TRBJ1-6; D uncertain. Trimming shortened V by 8 bases and J by 10 bases, and 12 bases separated the two germline ends. This CDR3 is 12 amino acids long. Germline assignment: CDR1 MNHEY and CDR2 SMNVEV (reference sequence). The CDR3 spells CASGLHESPLHF. CDR3 coding DNA: TGTGCCAGCGGCCTTCACGAATCACCCCTCCACTTT.

The V call is TRBV5-1, the J call TRBJ2-1; the match to TRBD2 covers 7 bases. Germline loops: CDR1 SGHRS, CDR2 YFSETQ. J gave up 7 bases and V 0 bases, and 10 bases lay outside the gene matches. CDR3 length: 16 residues. CDR3 region: CASSLARTSFYNEQFF. Here the CDR3 DNA reads TGCGCCAGCAGCTTGGCCAGGACTAGTTTTTATAATGAGCAGTTCTTC.

The rearrangement links TRBV4-2 to TRBJ2-2; 9 nucleotides align to TRBD2. V shed 5 bases and J 2 bases; nucleotides not matched to a gene: 3. CDR3 length: 15 amino acids. Germline CDR1 LGHNA, CDR2 YNFKEQ. CDR3 residues: CASSDSGSNTGELFF. Here the CDR3 DNA reads TGTGCCAGCAGCGATAGCGGGAGTAACACCGGGGAGCTGTTTTTT.

A note on this clone: The junction departs from germline at one end; a sequencing error may be responsible. CDR3 nucleotides: TGTGCCAGCAGCCGACTAGCGGGAGACAAGGAGCAGTTCTTC. Translating it yields CASSRLAGDKEQFF. V is TRBV11-1 and J is TRBJ2-1, with 12 positions matching TRBD2. CDR3 size: 14 residues. Germline V gives CDR1 SGHAT, CDR2 FQDESV (reference sequence).

The chain joins TRBV4-3 to TRBJ2-1, with 8 bases lining up with TRBD2. Germline V gene data show CDR1 as LGHNA and CDR2 as YSLEER. Trimming cost V 1 base and J 1 base; bases outside gene matches: 6. The CDR3 is made up of 17 amino acids. This chain's CDR3 is CASSQVFGGASYNEQFF. DNA of the CDR3: TGCGCCAGCAGCCAAGTCTTCGGGGGGGCATCCTACAATGAGCAGTTCTTC.

The gene calls are TRBV7-9 and TRBJ1-5; possibly TRBD1 for D (5 bases). The CDR3 consists of 16 residues. Germline CDR1 is SEHNR and CDR2 is FQNEAQ (reference sequence). V was pared by 4 bases and J by 5 bases, with 18 bases between. The CDR3 nucleotides are TGTGCCAGCAGCTCATTCCGCGGGGGGATGGATCAGCCCCAGCATTTT. Protein product: CASSSFRGGMDQPQHF. The full variable domain, with the rest looked up from reference TRBV7-9 and TRBJ1-5, is DTGVSQNPRHKITKRGQNVTFRCDPISEHNRLYWYRQTLGQGPEFLTYFQNEAQLEKSRLLSDRFSAERPKGSFSTLEIQRTEQGDSAMYLCASSSFRGGMDQPQHFGDGTRLSIL.